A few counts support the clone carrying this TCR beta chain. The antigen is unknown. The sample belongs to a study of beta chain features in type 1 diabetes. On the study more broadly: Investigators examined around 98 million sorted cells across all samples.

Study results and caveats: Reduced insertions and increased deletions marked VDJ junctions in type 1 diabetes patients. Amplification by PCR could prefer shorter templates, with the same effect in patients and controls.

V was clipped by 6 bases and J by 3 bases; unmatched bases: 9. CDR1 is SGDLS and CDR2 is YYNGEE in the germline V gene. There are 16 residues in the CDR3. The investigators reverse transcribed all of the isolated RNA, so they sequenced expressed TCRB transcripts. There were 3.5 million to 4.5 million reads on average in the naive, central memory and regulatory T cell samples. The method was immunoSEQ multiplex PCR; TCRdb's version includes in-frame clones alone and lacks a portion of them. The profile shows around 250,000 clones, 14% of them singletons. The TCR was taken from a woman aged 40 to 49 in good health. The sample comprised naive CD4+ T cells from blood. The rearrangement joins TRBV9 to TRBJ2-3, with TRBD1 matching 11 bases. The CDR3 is CASTVGQGAWTDTQYF. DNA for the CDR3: TGTGCCAGCACAGTTGGACAGGGGGCGTGGACAGATACGCAGTATTTT.